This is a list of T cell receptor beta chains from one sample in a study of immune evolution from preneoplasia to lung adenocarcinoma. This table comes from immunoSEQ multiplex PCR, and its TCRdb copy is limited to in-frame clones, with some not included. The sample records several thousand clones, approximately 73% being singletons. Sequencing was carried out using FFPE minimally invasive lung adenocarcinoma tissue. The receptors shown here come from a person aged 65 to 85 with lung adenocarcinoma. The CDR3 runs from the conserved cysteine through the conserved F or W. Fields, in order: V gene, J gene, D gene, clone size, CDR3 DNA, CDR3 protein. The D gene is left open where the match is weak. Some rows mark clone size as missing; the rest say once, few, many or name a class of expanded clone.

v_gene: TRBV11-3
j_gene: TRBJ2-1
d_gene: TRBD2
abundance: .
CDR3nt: TGTGCCAGCAGCGGTAGCGGGAGGATCAAGGGTGAGCAGTTCTTC
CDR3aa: CASSGSGRIKGEQFF

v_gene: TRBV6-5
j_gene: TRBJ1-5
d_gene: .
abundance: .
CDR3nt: TGTGCCAGCAGTTACAAGGGGGATCAGCCCCAGCATTTT
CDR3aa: CASSYKGDQPQHF

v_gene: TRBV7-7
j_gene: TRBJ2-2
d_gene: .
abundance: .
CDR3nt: TGTGCTAGCAGCTTAATATTGAACACCGGGGAGCTGTTTTTT
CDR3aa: CASSLILNTGELFF

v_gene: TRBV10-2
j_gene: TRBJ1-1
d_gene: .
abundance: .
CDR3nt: TGCGCCAGCAGCATCAGGGTTGACACTGAAGCTTTCTTT
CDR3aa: CASSIRVDTEAFF

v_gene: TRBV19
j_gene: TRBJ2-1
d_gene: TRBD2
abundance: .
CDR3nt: TGTGCCAGTAGTATTTCACTAGCGGGAATGGGTGAGCAGTTCTTC
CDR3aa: CASSISLAGMGEQFF

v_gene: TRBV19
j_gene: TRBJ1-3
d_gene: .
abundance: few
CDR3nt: TGTGCCAGTAGTGCGGGACGGTACTCTGGAAACACCATATATTTT
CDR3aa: CASSAGRYSGNTIYF

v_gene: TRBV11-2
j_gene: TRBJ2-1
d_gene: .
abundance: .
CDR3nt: TGTGCCAGCAGCTTAGACCGGGCGGGAGAGCAGTTCTTC
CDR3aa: CASSLDRAGEQFF

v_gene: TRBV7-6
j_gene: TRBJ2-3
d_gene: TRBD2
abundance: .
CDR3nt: TGTGCCAGCAGCCGCGGGGGGTGGGGTAACACAGATACGCAGTATTTT
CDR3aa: CASSRGGWGNTDTQYF

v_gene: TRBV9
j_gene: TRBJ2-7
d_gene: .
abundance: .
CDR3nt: TGTGCCAGCAGCGTAGGGGCAGGGACCTACGACGAGCAGTACTTC
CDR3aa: CASSVGAGTYDEQYF

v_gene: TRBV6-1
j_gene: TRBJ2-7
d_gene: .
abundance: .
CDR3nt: TGTGCCAGCAGTGACCTGACCTACGAGCAGTACTTC
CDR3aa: CASSDLTYEQYF

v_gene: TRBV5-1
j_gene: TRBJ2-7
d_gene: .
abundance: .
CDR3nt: TGCGCCAGCAGCTTGGCCAGGGAGGACGAGCAGTACTTC
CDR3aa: CASSLAREDEQYF

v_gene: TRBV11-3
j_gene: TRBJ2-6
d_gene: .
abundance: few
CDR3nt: TGTGCCAGCAGCGTTGGAAACTCTGGGGCCAACGTCCTGACTTTC
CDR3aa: CASSVGNSGANVLTF

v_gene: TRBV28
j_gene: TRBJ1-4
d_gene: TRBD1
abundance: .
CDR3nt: TGTGCCAGCAGTCCAGGGGGAGCTAATGAAAAACTGTTTTTT
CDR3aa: CASSPGGANEKLFF

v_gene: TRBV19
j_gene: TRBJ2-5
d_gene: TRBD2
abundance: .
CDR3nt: TGTGCCAGTAGTATTCTGGCGGGAGGGAGAGAGACCCAGTACTTC
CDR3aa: CASSILAGGRETQYF

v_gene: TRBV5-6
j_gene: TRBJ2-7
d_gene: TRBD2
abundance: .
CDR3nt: TGTGCCAGCAGCAGAGCGGGAGGGGCCTACGAGCAGTACTTC
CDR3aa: CASSRAGGAYEQYF

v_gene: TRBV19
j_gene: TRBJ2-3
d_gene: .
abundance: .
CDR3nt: TGTGCCAGTAGTATCGAGGGGGGAGATACGCAGTATTTT
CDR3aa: CASSIEGGDTQYF

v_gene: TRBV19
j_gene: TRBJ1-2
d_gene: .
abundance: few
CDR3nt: TGTGCCAGTAGTGCCGGCAGGGACAGCTACACCTTC
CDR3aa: CASSAGRDSYTF

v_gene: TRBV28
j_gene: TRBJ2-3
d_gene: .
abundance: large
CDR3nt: TGTGCCAGCAGTTTAGTGGCAGGAGGCACAGATACGCAGTATTTT
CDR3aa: CASSLVAGGTDTQYF

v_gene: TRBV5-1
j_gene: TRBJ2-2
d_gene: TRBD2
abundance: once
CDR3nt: TGCGCCAGCAGCCCTCGGACTAGCGGGAGAAGTGGCGGGGAGCTGTTTTTT
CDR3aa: CASSPRTSGRSGGELFF

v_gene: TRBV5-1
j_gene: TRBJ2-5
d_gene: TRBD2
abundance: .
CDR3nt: TGCGCCAGCAGCTCCTCCCTGCGGGAGGGCCTAGAGACCCAGTACTTC
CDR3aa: CASSSSLREGLETQYF

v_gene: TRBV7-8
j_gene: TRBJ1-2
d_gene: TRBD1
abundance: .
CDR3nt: TGTGCCAGCAGTCCGGGACAGGGGCGGGGTGGCTACACCTTC
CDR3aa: CASSPGQGRGGYTF

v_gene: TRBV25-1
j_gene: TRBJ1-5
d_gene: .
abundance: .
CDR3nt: TGTGCCAGCAGCCAGACAGGTAACAATCAGCCCCAGCATTTT
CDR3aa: CASSQTGNNQPQHF

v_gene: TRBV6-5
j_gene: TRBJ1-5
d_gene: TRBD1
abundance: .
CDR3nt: TGTGCCAGCAGTTATACAACAGGGGTTGATCAGCCCCAGCATTTT
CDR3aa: CASSYTTGVDQPQHF

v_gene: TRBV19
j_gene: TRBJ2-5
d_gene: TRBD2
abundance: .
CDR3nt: TGTGCCAGTAGTAAACGACTAGCGGGAGTTGGGCCGACAGTGGAGACCCAGTACTTC
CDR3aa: CASSKRLAGVGPTVETQYF

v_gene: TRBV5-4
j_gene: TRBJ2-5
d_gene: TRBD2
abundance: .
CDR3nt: TGTGCCAGCAGCTCAATGACTAGCGGGAGGGGAGAGACCCAGTACTTC
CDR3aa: CASSSMTSGRGETQYF

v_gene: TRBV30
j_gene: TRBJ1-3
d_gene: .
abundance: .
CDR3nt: TGTGCCTGGACCGGCCCCTCTGGAAACACCATATATTTT
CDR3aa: CAWTGPSGNTIYF

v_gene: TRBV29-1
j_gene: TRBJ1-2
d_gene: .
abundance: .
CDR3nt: TGCAGCGTTGCAGACTCCCCAGGCCCTAACTATGGCTACACCTTC
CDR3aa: CSVADSPGPNYGYTF

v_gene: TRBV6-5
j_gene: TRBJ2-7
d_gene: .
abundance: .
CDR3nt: TGTGCCAGCAGCCCCCGCCGGGATAGCTACGAGCAGTACTTC
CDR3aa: CASSPRRDSYEQYF

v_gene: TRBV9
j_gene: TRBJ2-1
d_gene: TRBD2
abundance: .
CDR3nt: TGTGCCAGCAGCGTAGGGGGGGGACTCCTCAATGAGCAGTTCTTC
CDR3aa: CASSVGGGLLNEQFF

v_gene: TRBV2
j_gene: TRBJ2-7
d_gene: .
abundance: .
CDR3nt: TGTGCCAGCAGTACGGGAGTAAACTACGAGCAGTACTTC
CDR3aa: CASSTGVNYEQYF

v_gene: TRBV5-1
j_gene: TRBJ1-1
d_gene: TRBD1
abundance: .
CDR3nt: TGCGCCAGCCGACCGGTACAGGGGGTGAACATTGAAGCTTTCTTT
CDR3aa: CASRPVQGVNIEAFF

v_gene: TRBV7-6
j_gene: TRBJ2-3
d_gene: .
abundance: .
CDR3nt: TGTGCCAGCAGCTTAGGGACAGTTCCGGTAGGGGATACGCAGTATTTT
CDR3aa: CASSLGTVPVGDTQYF

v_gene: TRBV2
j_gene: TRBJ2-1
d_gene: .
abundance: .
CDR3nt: TGTGCCAGCAGTCACCCGGGGAGAATGCATGAGCAGTTCTTC
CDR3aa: CASSHPGRMHEQFF

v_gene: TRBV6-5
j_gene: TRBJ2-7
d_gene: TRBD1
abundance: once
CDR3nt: TGTGCCAGCAGTTACTCGAGGACAGGGGATTCCTACGAGCAGTACTTC
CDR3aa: CASSYSRTGDSYEQYF

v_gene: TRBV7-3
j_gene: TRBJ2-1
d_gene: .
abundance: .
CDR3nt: TGTGCCAGCAGCTTAGGAGCCCGCAATGAGCAGTTCTTC
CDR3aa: CASSLGARNEQFF

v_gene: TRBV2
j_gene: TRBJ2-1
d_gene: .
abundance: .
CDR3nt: TGTGCCAGCAGTGAAAGACTAGATAATGAGCAGTTCTTC
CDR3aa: CASSERLDNEQFF

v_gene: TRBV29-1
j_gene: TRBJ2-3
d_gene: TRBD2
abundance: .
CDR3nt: TGCAGCGTTATAAAAGCGGGAGGCAGCACAGATACGCAGTATTTT
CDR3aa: CSVIKAGGSTDTQYF

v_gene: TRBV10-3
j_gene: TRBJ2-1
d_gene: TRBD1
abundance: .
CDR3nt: TGTGCCATCAGTGGGGGACAGGACACAATGGAGCAGTTCTTC
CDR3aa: CAISGGQDTMEQFF

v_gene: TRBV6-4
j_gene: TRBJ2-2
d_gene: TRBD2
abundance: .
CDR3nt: TGTGCCAGCAGTTTCACCGGGGGGGACACCGGGGAGCTGTTTTTT
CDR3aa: CASSFTGGDTGELFF

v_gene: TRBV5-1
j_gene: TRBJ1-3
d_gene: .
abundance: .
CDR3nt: TGCGCCAGCAGCTCCCCCTCGGCAGGGAAAAACACCATATATTTT
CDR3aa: CASSSPSAGKNTIYF

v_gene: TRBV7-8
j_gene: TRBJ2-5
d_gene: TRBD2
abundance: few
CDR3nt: TGTGCCAGCAGCACCGGGACTAGCGGGATTCGAGGGGAGACCCAGTACTTC
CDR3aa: CASSTGTSGIRGETQYF